This entry is about one T cell receptor (beta chain). This clonotype has just a few counts. Its antigen is unknown. No much larger clonotype is one base removed from it; base qualities were not supplied. The sample belongs to a study of T cell repertoires in cytomegalovirus infection (dated by TCRdb to the late 2010s). Broadly, across the study: Alongside well-studied HLA-B-restricted epitopes, the peptide stimulations were aimed at recently identified HLA-C-restricted CMV epitopes, whose presentation resists viral immunomodulation. Donor HLA type was relevant to the analysis, because carriage of CMV infection together with the matching HLA type was indicated by public TCR beta signatures.

The intended sense of this specimen's treatment or condition label: in vitro stimulation with specific CMV peptide epitopes to enrich CMV-specific T cells. The CDR1 and CDR2 encoded by the germline V gene are SGHVS and FQNEAQ. From cysteine to phenylalanine, the CDR3 is 20 amino acids long. Only the CDR3 part of the read is kept: 60 bases, read in frame from the first base. V has 0 bases trimmed and J has 4 bases trimmed; junction bases matching no gene number 12. Overall results and qualifications from the work: In both this cohort and an independent cohort of 352 donors, the cumulative frequency of public TCR beta family members distinguished carriers of CMV infection plus the relevant HLA type. The ex vivo response was dominated by HLA-C-restricted CMV-specific TCR beta clonotypes, which also provided the single most frequent clonotype in two of eight donors.

The sample was run on an Illumina HiSeq 1500. TCRdb redid the processing of the public reads, applying fastp at Q25 and MiXCR, and retained in-frame beta chains. CDR3 protein sequences are deduplicated, and each keeps its most common genes and DNA. Present in this sample are about 71,000 distinct CDR3 sequences, 20% to 25% of which were seen just once. Around 70% of the sample lies in the top ten. This sequence uses TRBV7-8 and TRBJ2-3; 14 of the junction bases match TRBD2. Sequenced material: CD8+ T cells from cultured PBMCs, taken from culture after CMV antigen stimulation. The sequence came from a human donor in good health (CMV status not recorded). Some clones in this sample may be carry-over from other donors' samples. The DNA reads TGTGCCAGCAGCTTAGCGGGACTAGCGGGGGATGAAAAACCCCCAGATACGCAGTATTTT. Its amino acids are CASSLAGLAGDEKPPDTQYF.